Listed here are 21 T cell receptor beta chains from one sample, sequenced in a study of T cells in localized non-small cell lung cancer. Sequenced by immunoSEQ multiplex PCR; TCRdb stores in-frame clones only, minus some. This table holds approximately 40,000 clones, approximately 84% found once. This sample comprised peripheral blood, obtained before any cancer treatment. The receptors come from a man aged 40 to 75 with stage I lung adenocarcinoma.

V gene TRBV9 combines with J gene TRBJ2-1, with 8 nucleotides matching TRBD2. This CDR3 is 17 amino acids long. Losses at the gene ends were 2 bases for V and 3 bases for J; bases not matched to a gene: 10. Germline CDR1 and CDR2: SGDLS and YYNGEE. CDR3 bases: TGTGCCAGCAGCGTGGGGAGCGGGAGAGAGGGCTACAATGAGCAGTTCTTC. Its protein product is CASSVGSGREGYNEQFF.

The chain carries TRBV6-1 and TRBJ2-7; D uncertain. The CDR3 loop spans 8 amino acids. CDR1 is MNHNS and CDR2 is SASEGT in the germline V gene. Trimming removed 2 bases from V and 13 bases from J, with 3 bases in between. The CDR3 DNA follows: TGTGCCAGCAGTGAAATTTACTTC. Protein product: CASSEIYF.

The chain recombines TRBV9 with TRBJ2-5, with TRBD2 identical over 8 bases. This CDR3 has 14 amino acids. Germline CDR1 and CDR2: SGDLS and YYNGEE. The ends lost 3 bases at V and 2 bases at J; junction bases unmatched: 3. The CDR3 sequence is CASSATSVQETQYF. DNA of the CDR3: TGTGCCAGCAGCGCGACTAGCGTTCAAGAGACCCAGTACTTC.

The genes are TRBV7-9 and TRBJ1-4; no clear D. The CDR3 is made up of 15 amino acids. The germline V gene has CDR1 SEHNR and CDR2 FQNEAQ (reference sequence). V shed 5 bases and J shed 4 bases, with 14 bases lying between them. CDR3: CASSPPELLNEKLFF. CDR3 in DNA: TGTGCCAGCAGCCCCCCGGAACTTCTTAATGAAAAACTGTTTTTT.

This rearrangement joins TRBV18 to TRBJ1-5; D is perhaps TRBD1 (5 bases). CDR3 length equals 13 residues. The V and J ends lost 6 bases and 4 bases respectively, with 10 bases between them. Per the germline V gene, CDR1 is KGHSH and CDR2 is LQKENI. CDR3 in amino acids: CASSPDRNQPQHF. The CDR3 nucleotides are TGTGCCAGCTCTCCCGACAGAAATCAGCCCCAGCATTTT.

The J gene is TRBJ2-2, the V gene TRBV28; D may be TRBD1 (5 bases). The germline V and J ends were trimmed by 3 bases and 7 bases, with 12 bases remaining between them. CDR1 and CDR2 (germline): MDHEN, SYDVKM. This CDR3 contains 14 residues. The DNA for the CDR3 is TGTGCCAGCAGTTTGTTCAGGGTAGGCGGGGAGCTGTTTTTT. Its protein product is CASSLFRVGGELFF.

The genes are TRBV11-1 and TRBJ1-4, with D possibly matching TRBD1 (6 bases). CDR1 and CDR2 (germline): SGHAT, FQDESV (reference sequence). Trimming shortened V by 5 bases and J by 10 bases, and 11 bases separated the two germline ends. The CDR3 runs to 12 residues. The CDR3 spells CASSRDIGKLFF. CDR3 nucleotide sequence: TGTGCCAGCAGCCGGGACATTGGAAAACTGTTTTTT.

The chain couples TRBV7-9 to TRBJ2-3; 12 positions agree with TRBD2. V shed 5 bases, J shed 0 bases, and the junction held 3 bases outside the gene matches. CDR3 size: 16 residues. Germline V lookup: CDR1 SEHNR, CDR2 FQNEAQ (reference sequence). Here the CDR3 reads CASSQTSGGSTDTQYF. CDR3 DNA sequence: TGTGCCAGCAGCCAAACTAGCGGGGGGAGCACAGATACGCAGTATTTT.

The rearrangement links TRBV2 to TRBJ2-7; TRBD2 matches at 7 bases. Unmatched junction bases numbered 4, after V lost 8 bases and J lost 3 bases. Germline-derived CDR1 and CDR2 are SNHLY and FYNNEI. The CDR3 length is 12 residues. The CDR3 nucleotides are TGTGCCAGCGGGGGGGACCGCTACGAGCAGTACTTC. Translated: CASGGDRYEQYF.

V is TRBV15 and J is TRBJ2-3, with 9 bases fitting TRBD2. The junction had 8 bases not matched to a gene; V was cut back by 8 bases and J by 5 bases. Per germline, CDR1 LNHNV and CDR2 YYDKDF (reference sequence). The CDR3 consists of 14 residues. CDR3 DNA: TGTGCCACCTCAGCGGGAGGTGCGGGAGATACGCAGTATTTT. It specifies CATSAGGAGDTQYF.

The chain uses TRBV6-5 and TRBJ1-2; D possibly corresponds to TRBD1 (6 bases). CDR1 MNHEY and CDR2 SVGAGI come from the germline V gene. This CDR3 is 16 amino acids long. V was cut by 0 bases and J by 4 bases, with 15 bases left in between. The CDR3 nucleotides read TGTGCCAGCAGTTACTCGTTTGAGGGGGGCATCTATGGCTACACCTTC. The encoded protein is CASSYSFEGGIYGYTF.

V usage is TRBV7-9 and J usage is TRBJ1-4; 7 bases match TRBD1. Losses at the gene ends were 5 bases for V and 8 bases for J; bases not matched to a gene: 8. Germline V lookup: CDR1 SEHNR, CDR2 FQNEAQ (reference sequence). The CDR3 runs to 14 residues. The CDR3 bases are TGTGCCAGCAGCCTTAGACAGGGAGGGGAAAAACTGTTTTTT. This encodes CASSLRQGGEKLFF.

CDR3 in amino acids: CASSNLGISQPQHF. The CDR3 DNA sequence: TGTGCCAGTAGTAATTTAGGGATCAGTCAGCCCCAGCATTTT. The chain carries TRBV19 and TRBJ1-5; no clear D gene. Germline assignment: CDR1 LNHDA and CDR2 SQIVND (reference sequence). V was pared by 4 bases and J by 6 bases, with 13 bases between. The CDR3 sequence is 14 residues long.

This chain joins TRBV4-3 and TRBJ1-1; TRBD1 might be the D (5 bases). The CDR3 contains 15 residues. Germline loops: CDR1 LGHNA, CDR2 YSLEER. V dropped 0 bases and J dropped 5 bases, with 13 bases sitting between them. CDR3 protein: CASSQDHRGPTEAFF. The CDR3 DNA is TGCGCCAGCAGCCAAGATCACCGGGGACCGACTGAAGCTTTCTTT.

This chain joins TRBV19 and TRBJ2-2; a possible D gene is TRBD1 (6 bases). Deletions cut 5 bases from V and 7 bases from J, with 11 bases between. CDR3 length: 13 amino acids. From germline, CDR1 is LNHDA and CDR2 SQIVND (reference sequence). The CDR3 sequence is CASSGGSGGELFF. In DNA, the CDR3 is TGTGCCAGTAGTGGGGGCAGCGGCGGGGAGCTGTTTTTT.

V gene TRBV5-6 combines with J gene TRBJ2-6; TRBD1 matches 7 bases. The CDR3 runs 15 residues. Losses at the gene ends were 4 bases for V and 8 bases for J; bases not matched to a gene: 9. The germline CDR1 and CDR2 sequences are SGHDT and YYEEEE. CDR3 protein: CASSTGRQGSNVLTF. CDR3 coding DNA: TGTGCCAGCAGCACCGGACGACAGGGATCCAACGTCCTGACTTTC.

The V and J genes are TRBV19 and TRBJ1-1, with TRBD1 matching over 12 bases. Germline assignment: CDR1 LNHDA and CDR2 SQIVND (reference sequence). J gave up 4 bases and V 9 bases, and 9 bases lay outside the gene matches. This CDR3 spans 15 amino acids. The CDR3 DNA follows: TGTGCCAGCTGGGGGGACAGGGGGCATGGCACTGAAGCTTTCTTT. This encodes CASWGDRGHGTEAFF.

This rearrangement joins TRBV7-2 to TRBJ2-7, with D tentatively TRBD2 (6 bases). The CDR3 consists of 14 residues. Germline CDR1 is SGHTA and CDR2 is FQGNSA. V lost 1 base and J 6 bases, leaving 13 bases between the germline ends. CDR3 in DNA: TGTGCCAGCAGCTTAGGGCCGGGAGTGGGCGAGCAGTACTTC. Amino acid sequence: CASSLGPGVGEQYF. The variable domain in full, with the rest retrieved from reference TRBV7-2 and TRBJ2-7, is GAGVSQSPSNKVTEKGKDVELRCDPISGHTALYWYRQSLGQGLEFLIYFQGNSAPDKSGLPSDRFSAERTGGSVSTLTIQRTQQEDSAVYLCASSLGPGVGEQYFGPGTRLTVT.

V usage is TRBV6-5 and J usage is TRBJ2-3, with D possibly matching TRBD2 (6 bases). The CDR3 totals 13 residues. From germline, CDR1 is MNHEY and CDR2 SVGAGI. V was clipped by 4 bases and J by 4 bases, with 9 bases between them. DNA of the CDR3: TGTGCCAGCAGTTCACCGGGGGCAGATACGCAGTATTTT. This encodes CASSSPGADTQYF.

J is TRBJ1-2 and V is TRBV29-1, with a possible D match to TRBD1 (6 bases). The CDR3 sequence is 15 residues long. The V gene's germline CDR1 is SQVTM and CDR2 ANQGSEA. V lost 7 bases and J lost 6, with 24 bases in between. The CDR3 bases are TGCAGCGCCTTCCCCATGACAGGCTTGGAGGATGGCTACACCTTC. Its protein product is CSAFPMTGLEDGYTF.

The chain recombines TRBV13 with TRBJ2-7; 10 bases agree with TRBD2. Per the germline V gene, CDR1 is PRHDT and CDR2 is FYEKMQ (reference sequence). V gave up 6 bases and J gave up 5 bases; unmatched junction bases: 7. The CDR3 runs to 14 residues. CDR3 in amino acids: CASSLGTSAHEQYF. The CDR3, as DNA: TGTGCCAGCAGTCTTGGGACTAGCGCCCACGAGCAGTACTTC.